This TCR beta chain was identified in a study of blood T cell repertoires in COVID-19. The table came from immunoSEQ multiplex PCR; TCRdb's copy has only in-frame clones and leaves some out. Among approximately 210,000 clones, 92% were seen once, and the ten largest hold approximately 1.2%. This receptor was obtained from a man aged 30-40 years with acute or convalescent COVID-19. Specimen: peripheral blood.

The CDR3 is CATSRDRNDRVAGGLVGTDTQYF. CDR3 in DNA: TGTGCCACCAGCAGAGATAGGAATGATCGGGTAGCGGGGGGGCTGGTTGGCACAGATACGCAGTATTTT. The chain uses TRBV15 and TRBJ2-3, with 11 bases matching TRBD2. This CDR3 has 23 residues. V gave up 0 bases and J gave up 1 base; unmatched junction bases: 21. Germline assignment: CDR1 LNHNV and CDR2 YYDKDF (reference sequence).